A selection of T cell receptor beta chains follows, all from one sample in a study of blood T cell repertoires in COVID-19. Measured with immunoSEQ multiplex PCR; TCRdb has only the in-frame clones, and not every one. The table has roughly 440,000 clones, about 91% seen once. The sequenced sample consisted of peripheral blood. These receptors were taken from a woman between 45 and 60 years old with COVID-19, enrolled during active disease. Both conserved end residues are part of each CDR3. D genes are given only for firm matches. Clone size, where shown, is once, few, many, or a class for clones that have expanded.

>TRBV4-1|few|NA|TRBJ1-5
CASSPRGGANQPQHF
TGCGCCAGCAGCCCCCGTGGGGGGGCCAATCAGCCCCAGCATTTT
>TRBV7-9|NA|NA|TRBJ1-2
CASSQGGGSYGYTF
TGTGCCAGCAGCCAGGGAGGGGGATCCTATGGCTACACCTTC
>TRBV7-8|NA|NA|TRBJ2-5
CAGSLAEGQETQYF
TGTGCCGGCAGCTTAGCGGAGGGGCAAGAGACCCAGTACTTC
>TRBV24-1|NA|TRBD1|TRBJ2-1
CATSEPGTGDHEQFF
TGTGCCACCAGTGAACCCGGGACAGGGGACCATGAGCAGTTCTTC
>TRBV12-1|NA|NA|TRBJ2-7
CASSHQTSRTYEQYF
TGTGCCAGCAGTCACCAGACTAGCCGAACCTACGAGCAGTACTTC
>TRBV25-1|NA|NA|TRBJ2-7
CASSEYGGYEQYF
TGTGCCAGCAGTGAATATGGCGGCTACGAGCAGTACTTC
>TRBV25-1|NA|NA|TRBJ1-4
CASSEGGGKLFF
TGTGCCAGCAGTGAAGGGGGGGGAAAACTGTTTTTT
>TRBV25-1|NA|NA|TRBJ2-4
CASSELFGVQNIQYF
TGTGCCAGCAGTGAATTATTCGGGGTCCAAAACATTCAGTACTTC
>TRBV18|NA|NA|TRBJ2-5
CASSRLPEETQYF
TGTGCCAGCTCTAGACTCCCTGAAGAGACCCAGTACTTC
>TRBV4-2|NA|TRBD2|TRBJ2-1
CASSQVRGGFDEQFF
TGTGCCAGCAGCCAAGTCCGGGGGGGGTTCGATGAGCAGTTCTTC
>TRBV13|few|NA|TRBJ1-1
CASSLWGASEAFF
TGTGCCAGCAGCTTATGGGGAGCTTCTGAAGCTTTCTTT
>TRBV5-1|NA|TRBD1|TRBJ1-5
CASSFKQGVRAFNQPQHF
TGCGCCAGCAGCTTCAAACAGGGGGTCAGGGCCTTTAATCAGCCCCAGCATTTT
>TRBV3-1/TRBV3-2|NA|TRBD1|TRBJ1-2
CASSPRDRGRSYGYTF
TGTGCCAGCAGCCCCAGAGACAGGGGGCGAAGCTATGGCTACACCTTC
>TRBV7-6|NA|TRBD1|TRBJ2-1
CASSPKYRGNSYNEQFF
TGTGCCAGCAGTCCAAAATACAGGGGCAACTCCTACAATGAGCAGTTCTTC
>TRBV15|NA|TRBD1|TRBJ1-2
CATSIPGGQGGDGYTF
TGTGCCACCAGCATCCCGGGGGGACAGGGGGGAGATGGCTACACCTTC
>TRBV7-8|NA|TRBD1|TRBJ2-7
CASSLGTGGSEQYF
TGTGCCAGCAGCCTCGGGACAGGGGGCTCCGAGCAGTACTTC
>TRBV6-2/TRBV6-3|NA|NA|TRBJ1-6
CASSIREGSSPLHF
TGTGCCAGCAGTATCAGGGAGGGGAGTTCACCCCTCCACTTT
>TRBV5-6|NA|NA|TRBJ1-1
CASSLVMNTEAFF
TGTGCCAGCAGCTTGGTTATGAACACTGAAGCTTTCTTT
>TRBV21-1|NA|NA|TRBJ1-5
CAPQKGRGTAYSNQPQHF
TGTGCCCCCCAAAAAGGAAGAGGGACAGCTTATAGCAATCAGCCCCAGCATTTT
>TRBV5-8|NA|TRBD1|TRBJ1-2
CASSSLTGTVSGYTF
TGTGCCAGCAGCTCTCTGACAGGGACGGTTTCTGGCTACACCTTC
>TRBV19|NA|NA|TRBJ1-6
CASSIRFDGISPPLHF
TGTGCCAGTAGCATCAGGTTCGACGGAATATCTCCACCCCTCCACTTT